Below are 17 T cell receptor beta chains sequenced from a single sample in a study of identical twins. MiXCR, applied by TCRdb to the 5' RACE reads, yields one record per CDR3 protein. The repertoire has 450,000 or so distinct CDR3 sequences, less than 25% of them found once; the top ten carry just under 3%. These same data were also listed under a study on T cells expressing NK-cell markers.

Material: CD4+ T cells sorted from blood. The receptors were sampled from a woman aged 18-30 years in good health.

In its sample, this clonotype was seen a few times. V and J are TRBV7-2 and TRBJ2-1; 13 nucleotides agree with TRBD2. The CDR3 contains 16 residues. Germline CDR1 and CDR2: SGHTA and FQGNSA. Trimming removed 4 bases from V and 6 bases from J; junction bases left unmatched: 6. In nucleotides, the CDR3 is TGTGCCAGCAGCTCCCAAACTAGCGGGAGGGCCAATGAGCAGTTCTTC. Protein sequence: CASSSQTSGRANEQFF. Using reference TRBV7-2 and TRBJ2-1 for the parts outside the CDR3, the full variable domain is GAGVSQSPSNKVTEKGKDVELRCDPISGHTALYWYRQSLGQGLEFLIYFQGNSAPDKSGLPSDRFSAERTGGSVSTLTIQRTQQEDSAVYLCASSSQTSGRANEQFFGPGTRLTVL.

The chain recombines TRBV2 with TRBJ2-6, with unresolved D. The CDR3 has 16 amino acids. V dropped 5 bases and J dropped 0 bases, with 11 bases sitting between them. The germline V gene has CDR1 SNHLY and CDR2 FYNNEI. The CDR3 DNA is TGTGCCAGCAGTCAAGATAATTTCTCTGGGGCCAACGTCCTGACTTTC. Translation gives CASSQDNFSGANVLTF.

This clonotype was seen at least ten times. The genes are TRBV7-9 and TRBJ2-2; D not certain. This CDR3 contains 13 residues. The germline V gene encodes CDR1 SEHNR and CDR2 FQNEAQ (reference sequence). V was cut by 3 bases and J by 4 bases, with 6 bases left in between. CDR3 protein: CASSFSGTGELFF. The CDR3 coding sequence is TGTGCCAGCAGCTTCAGTGGCACCGGGGAGCTGTTTTTT.

The rearrangement uses TRBV10-1 and TRBJ2-1; D is undetermined. The CDR3 totals 15 residues. V lost 0 bases and J lost 0, with 6 bases in between. The germline V gene encodes CDR1 WNHNN and CDR2 SYGVQD (reference sequence). The CDR3 is CASSESGYSYNEQFF. In DNA, the CDR3 is TGCGCCAGCAGTGAGTCCGGGTACTCCTACAATGAGCAGTTCTTC.

The chain is built from TRBV7-9 and TRBJ1-2; TRBD1 aligns across 7 bases. Germline CDR1 is SEHNR and CDR2 is FQNEAQ (reference sequence). There are 14 residues in the CDR3. The trim removed 2 bases at V and 5 bases at J, leaving 5 bases unmatched. The CDR3 here is CASSLRGPEYGYTF. The DNA of the CDR3 is TGTGCCAGCAGCTTAAGGGGGCCGGAATATGGCTACACCTTC.

V and J are TRBV12-3 or TRBV12-4 and TRBJ2-1; the D call may be TRBD1 or TRBD2 (5 bases each). Trimming took 7 bases from V and 0 from J, leaving 13 bases between them. This CDR3 has 15 amino acids. The CDR3 reads CASTGRQNSYNEQFF. The CDR3 DNA reads as TGTGCCAGCACGGGACGGCAAAACTCCTACAATGAGCAGTTCTTC.

This rearrangement joins TRBV12-3 or TRBV12-4 to TRBJ2-1; 13 nucleotides agree with TRBD2. V was pared by 4 bases and J by 9 bases, with 6 bases of the junction left unmatched. The CDR3 loop spans 15 amino acids. CDR3 DNA sequence: TGTGCCAGCAGTTGGAGCGGACTAGCGGGAGTTGAGCAGTTCTTC. It codes for CASSWSGLAGVEQFF.

The table lists this clonotype with a few counts. V gene TRBV15 combines with J gene TRBJ2-3; D ambiguous. Per germline, CDR1 LNHNV and CDR2 YYDKDF (reference sequence). The CDR3 covers 15 residues. The ends were cut back, 5 bases at V and 4 bases at J, with 16 bases in the middle. The CDR3 nucleotides read TGTGCCACCAGCTTAAGGACGCATTCCCCAGATACGCAGTATTTT. Protein sequence: CATSLRTHSPDTQYF.

The sample holds one count of this clonotype. This chain joins TRBV29-1 and TRBJ2-3, with 7 bases that match TRBD2. The V segment lost 4 bases and the J segment 2 bases; nucleotides outside the gene matches: 3. Germline values: CDR1 SQVTM, CDR2 ANQGSEA. CDR3 length equals 13 residues. In nucleotides, the CDR3 is TGCAGCGTTGGGGGGGGATCCACAGATACGCAGTATTTT. Protein product: CSVGGGSTDTQYF.

The chain is built from TRBV29-1 and TRBJ2-7; D ambiguous. The CDR3 has 12 amino acids. With 5 bases removed from V and 3 bases from J, the gap between germline ends came to 11 bases. Germline-derived CDR1 and CDR2 are SQVTM and ANQGSEA. CDR3 sequence (DNA): TGCAGCGTTCTGGGCGATCTCTACGAGCAGTACTTC. Encoded protein: CSVLGDLYEQYF.

This clonotype was picked up many times. The V gene is TRBV7-2, the J gene TRBJ2-1; D is unresolved. This CDR3 contains 15 residues. CDR1 is SGHTA, CDR2 FQGNSA, per germline. Trimming removed 2 bases at V and 2 bases at J, with 10 bases between. The CDR3 region is CASSLFQQAYNEQFF. CDR3 DNA sequence: TGTGCCAGCAGCTTATTCCAGCAGGCCTACAATGAGCAGTTCTTC.

For the CDR3, the DNA is TGTGCCAGCAGCCCCCTGGCGGGAAATGGAGAGACCCAGTACTTC. The encoded protein is CASSPLAGNGETQYF. The gene calls are TRBV7-2 and TRBJ2-5, with a weak D call TRBD2 (6 bases). The CDR3 spans 15 residues. The V end was cut by 5 bases, the J end by 4 bases, with 17 bases between. Per the germline V gene, CDR1 is SGHTA and CDR2 is FQGNSA.

The chain couples TRBV19 to TRBJ2-3; D perhaps matches TRBD2 (5 bases). The germline V gene encodes CDR1 LNHDA and CDR2 SQIVND (reference sequence). V shed 7 bases and J shed 2 bases, with 7 bases lying between them. CDR3 length: 12 amino acids. In DNA form, the CDR3 reads TGTGCCAGTAAAGCGGACACAGATACGCAGTATTTT. It translates to CASKADTDTQYF.

The chain combines TRBV3-1 with TRBJ1-1, with D perhaps TRBD1 (6 bases). The length of the CDR3 is 16 residues. Per germline, CDR1 LGHDT and CDR2 YNNKEL (reference sequence). V shed 4 bases and J shed 8 bases, with 23 bases lying between them. CDR3 nucleotides: TGTGCCAGCAGCCCCGCTGGGGGGCAGGGAGGTAAAGAAGCTTTCTTT. Translated: CASSPAGGQGGKEAFF. The entire variable domain, with the rest obtained from reference TRBV3-1 and TRBJ1-1, is as follows: DTAVSQTPKYLVTQMGNDKSIKCEQNLGHDTMYWYKQDSKKFLKIMFSYNNKELIINETVPNRFSPKSPDKAHLNLHINSLELGDSAVYFCASSPAGGQGGKEAFFGQGTRLTVV.

This clonotype was seen at least ten times. The V and J genes are TRBV6-2 or TRBV6-3 and TRBJ2-2; either TRBD1 or TRBD2 may fit D (6 bases each). The ends were cut back, 3 bases at V and 7 bases at J, with 12 bases in the middle. The CDR3 extends over 14 amino acids. Per germline, CDR1 MNHEY and CDR2 SVGEGT. In nucleotides, the CDR3 is TGTGCCAGCAGTTATGGGGGGCGAGTCGGGGAGCTGTTTTTT. Translation: CASSYGGRVGELFF.

The chain joins TRBV28 to TRBJ2-5, with TRBD2 identical over 8 bases. The length of the CDR3 is 14 residues. Germline V gives CDR1 MDHEN, CDR2 SYDVKM. Trimming removed 5 bases from V and 2 bases from J; junction bases left unmatched: 4. The CDR3 loop reads CASSRTSRQETQYF. Here the CDR3 DNA reads TGTGCCAGCAGTCGGACTAGCAGACAAGAGACCCAGTACTTC.

This clonotype was found a few times. The genes are TRBV11-2 and TRBJ1-1; TRBD1 is a possible D gene (5 bases). V lost 5 bases, J lost 5 bases, and 21 bases lay in between. The CDR3 is 16 amino acids. Germline V gene data show CDR1 as SGHAT and CDR2 as FQNNGV. CDR3 region: CASSPTMGGASTEAFF. The CDR3 nucleotides read TGTGCCAGCAGCCCAACCATGGGAGGGGCGAGTACTGAAGCTTTCTTT. The full variable domain, in which reference TRBV11-2 and TRBJ1-1 provide the parts outside the CDR3, is EAGVAQSPRYKIIEKRQSVAFWCNPISGHATLYWYQQILGQGPKLLIQFQNNGVVDDSQLPKDRFSAERLKGVDSTLKIQPAKLEDSAVYLCASSPTMGGASTEAFFGQGTRLTVV.